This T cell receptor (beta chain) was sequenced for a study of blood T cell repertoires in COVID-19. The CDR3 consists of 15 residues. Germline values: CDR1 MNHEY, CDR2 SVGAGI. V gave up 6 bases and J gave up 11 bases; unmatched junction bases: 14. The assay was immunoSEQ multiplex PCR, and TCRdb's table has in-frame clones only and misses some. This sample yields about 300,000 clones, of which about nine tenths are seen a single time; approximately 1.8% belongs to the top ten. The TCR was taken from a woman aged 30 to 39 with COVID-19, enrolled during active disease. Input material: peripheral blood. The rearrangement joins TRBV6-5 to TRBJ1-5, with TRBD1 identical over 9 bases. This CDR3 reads CASSPGTGRRSAQHF. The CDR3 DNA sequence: TGTGCCAGCAGCCCCGGGACAGGGAGGCGATCAGCCCAGCATTTT.